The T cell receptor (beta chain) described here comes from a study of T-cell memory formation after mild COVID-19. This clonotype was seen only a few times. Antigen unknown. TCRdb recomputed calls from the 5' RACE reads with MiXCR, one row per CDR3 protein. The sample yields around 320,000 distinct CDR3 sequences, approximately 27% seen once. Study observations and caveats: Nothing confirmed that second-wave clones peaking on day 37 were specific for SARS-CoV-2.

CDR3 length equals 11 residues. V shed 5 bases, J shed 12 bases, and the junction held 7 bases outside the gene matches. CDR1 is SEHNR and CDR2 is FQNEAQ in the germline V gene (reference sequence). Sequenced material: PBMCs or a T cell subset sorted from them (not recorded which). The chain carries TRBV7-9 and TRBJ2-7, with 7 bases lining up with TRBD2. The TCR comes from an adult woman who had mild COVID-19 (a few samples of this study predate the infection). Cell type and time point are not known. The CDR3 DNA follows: TGTGCCAGCAGCGTCGGACTAGAACTGTACTTC. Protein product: CASSVGLELYF.